The clone carrying this T cell receptor (beta chain) showed up many times. What it recognizes is unknown. The sample is drawn from a study of spatial heterogeneity in lung cancer. Whole-study context: The count of detected beta-chain sequences consistently exceeded that of alpha-chain sequences. On average, each unique TCR and UMI combination appeared more than ten times in raw reads.

Described time point: sample taken at primary tumor resection. Every molecule of TCR cDNA had its own unique molecular identifier. TCRdb itself ran the 5' RACE reads through MiXCR, one entry per CDR3 protein. There are some 13,000 distinct CDR3 sequences in the sample; roughly 3.4% occur only once, and approximately 8% lies in the top ten. Germline V CDR1 and CDR2: MNHEY, SVGAGI. CDR3 length: 15 residues. Trimming took 4 bases from V and 11 from J; bases not matched to a gene: 14. The study, taken as a whole, reports: In tumors, expanded intratumoral alpha and beta TCR counts tracked mutation counts.

The specimen was lung tumor tissue, collected at surgery. This TCR was recovered from a male donor with early-stage non-small cell lung cancer. This chain uses TRBV6-5 with TRBJ1-1; the match to TRBD1 covers 9 bases. The CDR3 spells CASSSDRTGEIVAFF. The CDR3 DNA is TGTGCCAGCAGTTCGGATCGGACAGGGGAGATTGTGGCTTTCTTT.